In its sample, the clone carrying this T cell receptor (beta chain) was seen many times. The data were taken from a study of early T cells in non-severe SARS-CoV-2 infection. The germline V and J ends were trimmed by 2 bases and 3 bases, with 13 bases remaining between them. Germline CDR1 PRHDT, CDR2 FYEKMQ (reference sequence). This CDR3 has 15 residues. MiXCR, applied by TCRdb to the 5' RACE reads, yields one record per CDR3 protein. The sample has 35,000 or so distinct CDR3 sequences; less than 5.5% are singletons. The clonotype was recovered from an adult who was a healthcare worker with PCR-confirmed SARS-CoV-2 infection or an uninfected control (not recorded which). The V and J genes are TRBV13 and TRBJ1-1, with D perhaps TRBD1 (5 bases). The sample consisted of whole blood. The CDR3 bases are TGTGCCAGCAGCTTACGGGGGAGTAGTCACACTGAAGCTTTCTTT. Residues: CASSLRGSSHTEAFF.